The 21 T cell receptor beta chains given below trace back to one sample, sequenced in a study of blood T cell repertoires in COVID-19. Data came from immunoSEQ multiplex PCR; TCRdb stores just in-frame clones and leaves some out. The data show a few hundred thousand clones, about nine tenths seen once. The specimen sequenced was PBMCs or T cells enriched from blood (not recorded which). These receptors came from a woman aged 25 to 45 who had been exposed to COVID-19.

The V gene is TRBV4-2, the J gene TRBJ1-4, with D possibly matching TRBD1 (5 bases). Per the germline V gene, CDR1 is LGHNA and CDR2 is YNFKEQ. The CDR3 is 15 residues long. V was shortened by 2 bases and J by 4 bases, with 11 bases between the two germline ends. CDR3 coding DNA: TGTGCCAGCAGCCAATCCGGGACTGATAATGAAAAACTGTTTTTT. Protein sequence: CASSQSGTDNEKLFF.

CDR3 nucleotides: TGCAGTGCTAGTCCCAGGGGGCGCATGATAAATGAGCAGTTCTTC. Protein product: CSASPRGRMINEQFF. This chain links TRBV20-1 with TRBJ2-1; 8 bases fit TRBD1. J lost 7 bases, V lost 3 bases, and 11 bases had no gene match. There are 15 residues in the CDR3. Germline V CDR1 and CDR2: DFQATT, SNEGSKA (reference sequence).

The J gene is TRBJ2-6, the V gene TRBV27; TRBD1 matches 8 bases. The CDR3 is 17 residues long. The germline V gene has CDR1 MNHEY and CDR2 SMNVEV (reference sequence). With 5 bases clipped from V and 4 bases from J, the junction kept 10 bases outside the gene matches. The CDR3 DNA is TGTGCCAGCAGTCCATCGACAGGGGCGCTAGGGGCCAACGTCCTGACTTTC. Its translation: CASSPSTGALGANVLTF. Supplemented by reference TRBV27 and TRBJ2-6, the full variable domain reads EAQVTQNPRYLITVTGKKLTVTCSQNMNHEYMSWYRQDPGLGLRQIYYSMNVEVTDKGDVPEGYKVSRKEKRNFPLILESPSPNQTSLYFCASSPSTGALGANVLTFGAGSRLTVL.

The V gene is TRBV30, the J gene TRBJ2-6; TRBD2 matches at 7 bases. This CDR3 spans 16 amino acids. Per the germline V gene, CDR1 is GTSNPN and CDR2 is SVGIG (reference sequence). V dropped 0 bases and J dropped 4; count of bases not matched to a gene: 6. CDR3 residues: CAWSVHGGSGANVLTF. CDR3 in DNA: TGTGCCTGGAGTGTACACGGCGGGAGCGGGGCCAACGTCCTGACTTTC.

In DNA form, the CDR3 reads TGTGCCAGCAGTGCTATCGGCCGGAGGGACAGGGGAGGCAATGAGCAGTTCTTC. The encoded protein is CASSAIGRRDRGGNEQFF. The chain is built from TRBV6-1 and TRBJ2-1; 10 bases agree with TRBD1. Germline V CDR1 and CDR2: MNHNS, SASEGT. V was pared by 4 bases and J by 6 bases, with 15 bases of the junction left unmatched. This CDR3 is 18 amino acids long.

This clone was observed once. V usage is TRBV6-5 and J usage is TRBJ2-7; 9 bases match TRBD2. The CDR3 length is 16 residues. Trimming cost V 0 bases and J 7 bases; bases outside gene matches: 10. Germline values: CDR1 MNHEY, CDR2 SVGAGI. The CDR3 nucleotides are TGTGCCAGCAGTTACTCTAACGCGGGAGGGCCGGTGGAGCAGTACTTC. Its protein product is CASSYSNAGGPVEQYF.

This rearrangement joins TRBV6-5 to TRBJ2-3, with 10 nucleotides matching TRBD2. This CDR3 comprises 15 residues. The junction had 7 bases not matched to a gene; V was cut back by 6 bases and J by 4 bases. Germline V CDR1 and CDR2: MNHEY, SVGAGI. DNA for the CDR3: TGTGCCAGCAGGACCCTAGCGGGAGTTGCAGATACGCAGTATTTT. Translating it yields CASRTLAGVADTQYF.

The CDR3 protein is CASSSPSGAEQYF. CDR3 bases: TGTGCCAGCAGTTCCCCTTCTGGGGCGGAGCAGTACTTC. The chain combines TRBV6-5 with TRBJ2-7; TRBD1 might be the D (5 bases). Germline CDR1 and CDR2: MNHEY and SVGAGI. With 4 bases removed from V and 7 bases from J, the gap between germline ends came to 14 bases. This CDR3 spans 13 amino acids.

The gene calls are TRBV15 and TRBJ1-4; 7 bases are shared with TRBD1. The CDR3 consists of 17 residues. V gave up 1 base and J gave up 7 bases; unmatched junction bases: 12. CDR1 and CDR2 from the germline V gene are LNHNV and YYDKDF (reference sequence). The CDR3 loop reads CATSRGDSLPRGEKLFF. The DNA for the CDR3 is TGTGCCACCAGCAGAGGGGACAGTCTCCCCCGGGGTGAAAAACTGTTTTTT.

The chain employs TRBV19 and TRBJ1-5, with TRBD1 identical over 9 bases. CDR3 length equals 16 residues. After removal of 6 bases from V and 3 bases from J, the junction contained 9 bases not matched to a gene. Germline CDR1 LNHDA, CDR2 SQIVND (reference sequence). The CDR3 sequence: CASRRQGQGLNQPQHF. The CDR3 coding sequence is TGTGCCAGTAGGAGACAGGGACAGGGACTCAATCAGCCCCAGCATTTT.

This chain connects TRBV29-1 to TRBJ1-4, with D possibly TRBD1 on 5 matching bases. The V gene lost 4 bases and the J gene lost 7 bases, with 13 bases spanning the gap. Germline CDR1 and CDR2: SQVTM and ANQGSEA. The CDR3 has 13 amino acids. This CDR3 reads CSVGGVVTEKLFF. In DNA, the CDR3 is TGCAGCGTTGGGGGGGTGGTTACTGAAAAACTGTTTTTT. The full variable domain, in which reference TRBV29-1 and TRBJ1-4 provide the parts outside the CDR3, is SAVISQKPSRDICQRGTSLTIQCQVDSQVTMMFWYRQQPGQSLTLIATANQGSEATYESGFVIDKFPISRPNLTFSTLTVSNMSPEDSSIYLCSVGGVVTEKLFFGSGTQLSVL.

V gene TRBV19 combines with J gene TRBJ2-7; weak D call: TRBD2 (5 bases). V dropped 4 bases and J dropped 9 bases, with 16 bases sitting between them. The CDR3 is 13 amino acids. Germline CDR1 reads LNHDA; CDR2 reads SQIVND (reference sequence). The CDR3 loop is CASSTGPARGQYF. The CDR3 DNA reads TGTGCCAGTAGTACCGGGCCCGCCCGGGGGCAGTACTTC.

The chain links TRBV12-1 to TRBJ1-1; no DNA check was done on the table's D call, TRBD1. TRBV12-1 is a listed pseudogene. This CDR3 has 15 residues. CDR3 DNA sequence: TGTGCCAGCAGCTCGGGGACAGGGATGAACACTGAAGCTTTCTTT. It codes for CASSSGTGMNTEAFF.

The genes are TRBV4-2 and TRBJ1-6; D gene unclear. CDR1 is LGHNA and CDR2 is YNFKEQ in the germline V gene. CDR3 length: 17 residues. V gave up 0 bases and J gave up 4 bases, with 13 bases separating them. The CDR3 loop is CASSQDGSLVYNSPLHF. CDR3 bases: TGTGCCAGCAGCCAAGATGGGAGCTTAGTATATAATTCACCCCTCCACTTT.

The chain recombines TRBV28 with TRBJ2-3; TRBD2 matches 12 bases. The CDR3 spans 16 residues. Per germline, CDR1 MDHEN and CDR2 SYDVKM. The ends lost 7 bases at V and 5 bases at J; junction bases unmatched: 10. CDR3 sequence (DNA): TGTGCCAGCATCCTAAGGGTGGGACTAGCGGGAGATACGCAGTATTTT. It translates to CASILRVGLAGDTQYF.

The chain combines TRBV5-1 with TRBJ1-3; 8 nucleotides align to TRBD1. Germline trimming cut 4 bases from V and 2 bases from J; bases unmatched to any gene: 5. The CDR3 sequence is 15 residues long. Germline V CDR1 and CDR2: SGHRS, YFSETQ. CDR3 coding DNA: TGCGCCAGCAGCCCGCAGGGGGCCCCTGGAAACACCATATATTTT. This encodes CASSPQGAPGNTIYF.

This clone was counted only a few times. This rearrangement joins TRBV11-2 to TRBJ2-7, with 10 bases fitting TRBD1. The CDR3 length is 16 residues. Trimming cost V 5 bases and J 7 bases; bases outside gene matches: 14. The V gene's germline CDR1 is SGHAT and CDR2 FQNNGV. The CDR3 DNA follows: TGTGCCAGCAGCCTCTTACCGGGACAGGGGAAATTGGAGCAGTACTTC. This sequence encodes CASSLLPGQGKLEQYF.

This clone was observed a few times. The sample has other DNA sequences that encode this CDR3 too. The chain links TRBV10-3 to TRBJ2-5; perhaps TRBD2 as D (5 bases). The CDR3 length is 11 residues. Between the trimmed V and J ends, which lost 9 bases and 5 bases, there was a span of 10 bases. The germline CDR1 and CDR2 sequences are ENHRY and SYGVKD. The CDR3 sequence: CAIRTGETQYF. Written as DNA, the CDR3 is TGTGCCATTCGTACGGGGGAGACCCAGTACTTC.

This clone was seen just once. This sequence joins TRBV7-6 and TRBJ2-3; TRBD2 matches 10 bases. The V gene end was trimmed by 4 bases and the J gene end by 4 bases; junction bases not matched to a gene: 11. CDR3 length: 17 residues. Germline-derived CDR1 and CDR2 are SGHVS and FNYEAQ. The DNA for the CDR3 is TGTGCCAGCAGCTGGGGCCATCTAGCGGGAGAGGCAGATACGCAGTATTTT. This gives the protein CASSWGHLAGEADTQYF.

The V and J genes are TRBV11-3 and TRBJ2-3; D is perhaps TRBD2 (5 bases). V lost 1 base and J 5 bases, leaving 10 bases between the germline ends. The CDR3 runs 14 residues. Germline V gene lookup returns CDR1 SGHNT and CDR2 YENEEA. CDR3 in DNA: TGTGCCAGCAGCTTAGGCCTTGGGAGAGATACGCAGTATTTT. This codes for CASSLGLGRDTQYF.

Only one count was recorded for this clone. The CDR3 DNA reads as TGCGCCAGCAGCTTGTTAGGGCCAGGGGGACACACAGATACGCAGTATTTT. Its translation: CASSLLGPGGHTDTQYF. V gene TRBV5-1 combines with J gene TRBJ2-3; TRBD1 aligns across 7 bases. This CDR3 contains 17 residues. The germline gives CDR1 SGHRS, CDR2 YFSETQ. Trimming took 1 base from V and 2 from J; bases not matched to a gene: 10.